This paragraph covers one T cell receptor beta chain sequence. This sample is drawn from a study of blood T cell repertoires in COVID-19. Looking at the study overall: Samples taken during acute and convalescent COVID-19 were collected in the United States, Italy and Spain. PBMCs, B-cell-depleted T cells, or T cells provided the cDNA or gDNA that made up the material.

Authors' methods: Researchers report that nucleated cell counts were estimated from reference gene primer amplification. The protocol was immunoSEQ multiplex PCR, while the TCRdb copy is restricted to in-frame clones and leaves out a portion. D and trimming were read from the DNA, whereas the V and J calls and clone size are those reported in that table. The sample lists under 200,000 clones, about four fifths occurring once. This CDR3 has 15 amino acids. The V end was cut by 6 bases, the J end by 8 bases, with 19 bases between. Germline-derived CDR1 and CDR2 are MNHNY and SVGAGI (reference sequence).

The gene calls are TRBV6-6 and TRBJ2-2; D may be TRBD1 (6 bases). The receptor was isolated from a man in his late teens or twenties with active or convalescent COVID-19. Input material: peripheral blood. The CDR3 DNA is TGTGCCAGCAGAAGCAGGGGAGAGGGACCAGGGGAGCTGTTTTTT. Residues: CASRSRGEGPGELFF.